This T cell receptor (beta chain) stems from a study of control samples from healthy donors and cancer patients. The protocol was immunoSEQ multiplex PCR, while the TCRdb copy is restricted to in-frame clones and leaves out a portion. The sample carries approximately 74,000 clones, 85% to 95% recorded once. The V segment lost 1 base and the J segment 7 bases; nucleotides outside the gene matches: 10. Germline V CDR1 and CDR2: LNHDA, SQIVND (reference sequence). There are 17 residues in the CDR3. The specimen sequenced was blood. J is TRBJ1-5 and V is TRBV19; 10 bases line up with TRBD1. The TCR was taken from a woman in her thirties in good health. In DNA, the CDR3 is TGTGCCAGTAGTATAGTTAGGGGACAGGGGCTGTGGCAGCCCCAGCATTTT. Translation: CASSIVRGQGLWQPQHF.